The rows below give T cell receptor beta chains drawn from one sample of a study of cytomegalovirus exposure and HLA in healthy donors. Measured with immunoSEQ multiplex PCR; TCRdb has only the in-frame clones, and not every one. The table shows about 160,000 clones, with 76% occurring only once. Input material: PBMCs. The receptors shown here come from a man aged 55 to 69 in good health and CMV-seronegative. The CDR3 runs from the conserved cysteine through the conserved F or W.

TRBV7-9,CASSPEVGNTIYF
TRBV19,CASKPQAVAGELFF
TRBV9,CASSVNPGTGSPLHF
TRBV7-9,CASSLPPDIYSGANVLTF
TRBV7-9,CASSLTQGQPQHF
TRBV4-1,CASSQGTNSYNEQFF
TRBV5-1,CASSENDRAFGYTF
TRBV27,CASSPSWELSETQYF
TRBV19,CASSILGGGPHYNEQFF
TRBV7-2,CASRPGLDTYEQYF
TRBV9,CASSDLGLAGVETQYF
TRBV9,CASSAGGQETQYF
TRBV7-2,CASTVSGGAYEQYF
TRBV7-9,CASSLGLAGAYYEQYF
TRBV4-1,CASSQGHRDRGFDEQFF
TRBV11-2,CASSFTTRETQYF
TRBV7-9,CSSSLERGASGNTIYF
TRBV5-1,CASSTWTTSDEQFF
TRBV18,CASSPRTSGGLQETQYF
TRBV18,CASSPPVITYEQYF
TRBV6-5,CASSYGTKYEQYF
TRBV9,CASSGGLAPGELFF
TRBV6-6,CASSYENQPQHF
TRBV7-3,CASSKLAGGQETQYF
TRBV19,CASRLPGQGYNYGYTF
TRBV7-9,CASSPGLYGYTF
TRBV19,CASSNGGVLSNEQFF
TRBV5-6,CASSGTGKSYNEQFF
TRBV11-3,CASSLEGLAGAYGSEQYF
TRBV27,CASSFGGYYGYTF
TRBV19,CASTLTRTTDTQYF
TRBV25-1,CASSDTGGLWSPLHF
TRBV6-5,CASRGGRDTGELFF